A selection of T cell receptor beta chains follows, all from one sample in a study of glioma-infiltrating T cells. TCRdb reprocessed the multiplex PCR reads with MiXCR, giving one entry per CDR3 protein. Of some 90,000 distinct CDR3 sequences listed, around 37% are singletons. Material for sequencing was glioma tissue, nonneoplastic brain tissue, or PBMCs (not recorded which). The receptors stem from a human donor with low-grade glioma or glioblastoma, undergoing nonglioma brain surgery, or in good health (not recorded which). CDR3s include the opening cysteine and the closing phenylalanine or tryptophan. A D gene is named only where the DNA matches it firmly. Not every row has a clone size; where given, it reads once, few, many or a size class.

TRBV5-4,16,.,TRBJ2-5,many,CASSLAPAVRLETQYF,TGTGCCAGCAGCTTGGCCCCCGCTGTGAGGTTGGAGACCCAGTACTTC
TRBV5-6,16,.,TRBJ1-5,few,CAGSRFTAYSNQPQHF,TGTGCCGGCAGTCGATTTACGGCTTATAGCAATCAGCCCCAGCATTTT
TRBV2,12,TRBD1,TRBJ2-1,many,CASSDRGTGGFF,TGTGCCAGCAGTGACAGAGGGACAGGGGGGTTCTTC
TRBV15,15,.,TRBJ1-4,many,CATSRDGGADEKLFF,TGTGCCACCAGCAGAGATGGAGGGGCAGACGAAAAACTGTTTTTT
TRBV5-1,15,TRBD2,TRBJ2-2,.,CACSFIAGLTGELFF,TGCGCCTGCAGCTTTATAGCGGGACTGACCGGGGAGCTGTTTTTT
TRBV14,14,.,TRBJ1-1,many,CASSIKQGLTEAFF,TGTGCCAGCAGCATAAAGCAGGGGCTCACTGAAGCTTTCTTT
TRBV4-2,13,.,TRBJ2-3,many,CASSQEDRNTQYF,TGTGCCAGCAGCCAAGAAGATCGGAATACGCAGTATTTT
TRBV7-3,13,TRBD1,TRBJ1-2,many,CASSATGDFGYTF,TGTGCCAGCAGCGCCACAGGGGACTTTGGCTACACCTTC
TRBV20-1,13,TRBD1,TRBJ1-1,many,CSARTGLGTEAFF,TGCAGTGCAAGGACAGGGCTGGGAACTGAAGCTTTCTTT
TRBV28,15,TRBD1,TRBJ2-5,.,CASSFSTQGAETQYF,TGTGCCAGCAGTTTTTCTACCCAGGGGGCAGAGACCCAATACTTC
TRBV19,14,.,TRBJ1-3,many,CASSPQDWGNTIYF,TGTGCCAGTAGTCCGCAGGATTGGGGAAACACCATATATTTT
TRBV6-6,14,TRBD1,TRBJ2-7,.,CASSRSGQGSEQYF,TGTGCCAGCAGCCGATCGGGACAGGGATCAGAGCAGTACTTC
TRBV5-1,13,.,TRBJ2-1,.,CASSLSSSYEQFF,TGCGCCAGCAGCTTGTCAAGCTCCTACGAGCAGTTCTTC
TRBV6-2/TRBV6-3,15,TRBD2,TRBJ2-1,many,CASSYDLAGYNEQFF,TGTGCCAGCAGTTACGATCTAGCGGGATACAATGAGCAGTTCTTC
TRBV6-2/TRBV6-3,14,TRBD2,TRBJ2-1,many,CASNPSGSGDEQFF,TGTGCCAGCAATCCAAGCGGGAGTGGCGATGAGCAGTTCTTC
TRBV7-2,14,.,TRBJ2-7,.,CASSLGIRAYEQYF,TGTGCCAGCAGCTTAGGGATAAGAGCCTACGAGCAGTACTTC
TRBV6-1,14,.,TRBJ1-1,many,CATKNPGQNTEAFF,TGTGCCACCAAAAACCCAGGGCAGAACACTGAAGCTTTCTTT
TRBV2,14,.,TRBJ1-5,once,CASLTGNRNQPQHF,TGTGCCAGCCTCACGGGGAATAGAAATCAGCCCCAGCATTTT
TRBV9,16,.,TRBJ1-2,many,CASSTLWEATPQGYTF,TGTGCCAGCAGCACTCTGTGGGAGGCTACGCCTCAGGGCTACACCTTC
TRBV10-3,13,.,TRBJ2-1,many,CAISELGDNEQFF,TGTGCCATCAGTGAATTGGGAGACAATGAGCAGTTCTTC
TRBV5-6,16,.,TRBJ2-7,.,CASSPPRQGYRYEQYF,TGTGCCAGCAGCCCCCCGAGGCAGGGTTATCGCTACGAGCAGTACTTC
TRBV20-1,11,.,TRBJ1-3,.,CSAGSGNTIYF,TGCAGTGCCGGCTCCGGAAACACCATATATTTT
TRBV6-6,16,.,TRBJ2-1,many,CASSYFPPPSYNEQFF,TGTGCCAGCAGTTACTTCCCTCCCCCCTCCTACAATGAGCAGTTCTTC
TRBV6-6,12,TRBD1,TRBJ2-1,.,CASRAGQGHEFF,TGTGCCAGCAGGGCAGGACAGGGCCACGAGTTCTTC
TRBV25-1,13,.,TRBJ1-2,.,CASQSGTAMGYTF,TGTGCCAGCCAGAGCGGGACCGCCATGGGCTACACCTTC
TRBV6-2/TRBV6-3,14,.,TRBJ2-2,many,CASSKAGNTGELFF,TGTGCCAGCAGTAAGGCAGGAAACACCGGGGAGCTGTTTTTT
TRBV28,16,TRBD2,TRBJ2-2,many,CASLPRPTSGGGELFF,TGTGCCAGCTTACCCCGACCTACTAGCGGGGGCGGGGAGCTGTTTTTT
TRBV6-2/TRBV6-3,15,.,TRBJ1-2,.,CASSYSAGYHYGYTF,TGTGCCAGCAGTTACTCGGCGGGGTACCACTATGGCTACACCTTC
TRBV15,16,.,TRBJ2-5,many,CATSRDGGGNQETQYF,TGTGCCACCAGCAGAGATGGGGGCGGGAACCAAGAGACCCAGTACTTC
TRBV20-1,13,.,TRBJ2-7,many,CSAQQRADYEQYF,TGCAGTGCCCAACAAAGGGCCGACTACGAGCAGTACTTC
TRBV5-1,15,TRBD2,TRBJ2-2,.,CASSLWTSGDGEPFF,TGCGCCAGCAGCCTATGGACTAGCGGGGATGGGGAGCCGTTTTTT
TRBV7-9,16,TRBD2,TRBJ2-1,many,CASSRPLADHYNEQFF,TGTGCCAGCAGCCGCCCCCTAGCGGACCACTACAATGAGCAGTTCTTC
TRBV7-9,15,.,TRBJ1-4,many,CASSLAGPANEKLFF,TGTGCCAGCAGCTTAGCCGGGCCAGCTAATGAAAAACTGTTTTTT
TRBV7-9,12,.,TRBJ2-1,.,CASRSSGPKQSF,TGCGCCAGCAGGAGTAGCGGCCCTAAGCAGTCCTTC
TRBV9,14,.,TRBJ2-7,.,CASSVDHSSYEQYF,TGTGCCAGCAGCGTAGATCACAGCTCCTACGAGCAGTACTTC
TRBV18,17,TRBD2,TRBJ2-7,many,CASSPVLATSGIYEQYF,TGTGCCAGCTCACCGGTCTTGGCAACTAGCGGAATTTACGAGCAGTACTTC
TRBV6-2/TRBV6-3,19,.,TRBJ2-7,few,CASSYSDAEPSNYGYEQYF,TGTGCCAGCAGTTACAGCGACGCAGAGCCCTCTAACTATGGCTACGAGCAGTACTTC
TRBV7-9,14,.,TRBJ1-2,many,CASSFRGGDYGYTF,TGTGCCAGCAGCTTTCGAGGGGGAGACTATGGCTACACCTTC
TRBV20-1,12,.,TRBJ2-1,many,CSARGQNNEQFF,TGCAGTGCTAGAGGACAGAACAATGAGCAGTTCTTC
TRBV18,13,TRBD1,TRBJ2-7,many,CASSDNRGSEQYF,TGTGCCAGCTCAGATAACAGGGGGTCTGAGCAGTACTTC